This T cell receptor (beta chain) was sequenced during a study of control samples from healthy donors and cancer patients. Profiled with immunoSEQ multiplex PCR; TCRdb holds only in-frame clones, not every one. This sample has 400,000 to 500,000 clones; 90% occur once, and the top ten carry around 6.8%. V was trimmed by 2 bases and J by 1 base, leaving 8 bases between them. The CDR3 extends over 14 amino acids. Germline values: CDR1 KGHSH, CDR2 LQKENI. The sample comprised PBMCs. This sequence originates from a man aged 35 to 55 with head and neck cancer. The V and J genes are TRBV18 and TRBJ2-5; D remains unclear. This CDR3 is CASSPLGSQETQYF. As DNA, the CDR3 is TGTGCCAGCTCACCATTGGGCAGCCAAGAGACCCAGTACTTC.